Listed here is a single TCR beta chain. Residents of approximately 25 US areas, aged about 18 to 100 years, made up the participants. Assignment of participants to cohorts was predicated upon participant-reported clinical history. These data are taken from a study of blood T cell repertoires in COVID-19. On the study more broadly: Both acute and convalescent COVID-19 samples were obtained from the United States, Italy and Spain.

Germline V lookup: CDR1 MNHEY, CDR2 SVGEGT. The CDR3 is made up of 18 amino acids. With 2 bases clipped from V and 3 bases from J, the junction kept 11 bases outside the gene matches. TCRdb's copy holds only in-frame clones and misses some; the assay was immunoSEQ multiplex PCR. The sample records 150,000 to 200,000 clones, more than 75% being singletons. The sequenced sample was PBMCs or T cells enriched from blood (not recorded which). The J gene is TRBJ1-2, the V gene TRBV6-2 or TRBV6-3; TRBD1 matches at 11 bases. This TCR was recovered from a woman in her fifties or sixties who had recovered from COVID-19. The DNA of the CDR3 is TGTGCCAGCAGTTACCCCCCCCGGACAGGGGGCGCAGACTATGGCTACACCTTC. Residues: CASSYPPRTGGADYGYTF.